Each of the 27 T cell receptor beta chains below was sequenced from the same sample in a study of liver allograft versus peripheral blood T cells. For the study at large: Peripheral blood of the recipients supplied T cell receptor repertoires that were compared with those in transplanted livers.

Using its own MiXCR run on the reads, TCRdb lists one record per CDR3 protein. The data show 6,500 to 9,500 distinct CDR3 sequences, roughly 15% seen once. Receptors were obtained from a human patient who had a liver transplant. Some T cells may be the graft donor's.

This clonotype has only a few counts. The chain employs TRBV7-9 and TRBJ2-3; tentative D call: TRBD1 (6 bases). Germline V CDR1 and CDR2: SEHNR, FQNEAQ (reference sequence). The germline V and J ends were trimmed by 3 bases and 6 bases, with 13 bases remaining between them. The length of the CDR3 is 14 residues. CDR3 region: CASSFGGQADTQYF. As DNA, the CDR3 is TGTGCCAGCAGCTTTGGGGGCCAGGCGGATACGCAGTATTTT.

This clonotype was seen repeatedly, ten times or more. The genes are TRBV7-3 and TRBJ2-7, with D perhaps assigned TRBD1 or TRBD2 (5 bases each). Germline CDR1 reads SGHTA; CDR2 reads FQGTGA. The length of the CDR3 is 14 residues. V was cut by 2 bases and J by 2 bases, with 10 bases left in between. In DNA form, the CDR3 reads TGTGCCAGCAGCTTACAGGGAGCAGCCTACGAGCAGTACTTC. It specifies CASSLQGAAYEQYF.

This clonotype is medium-sized in the sample. The gene calls are TRBV5-4 and TRBJ1-1; 8 bases agree with TRBD1. The CDR3 covers 14 residues. The germline V gene encodes CDR1 SGHNT and CDR2 YYREEE (reference sequence). Trimming cost V 0 bases and J 8 bases; bases outside gene matches: 6. The CDR3 coding sequence is TGTGCCAGCAGCTTGGATCAGGGGGCCGGGGAAGCTTTCTTT. Amino acids: CASSLDQGAGEAFF. The entire variable domain, with the rest obtained from reference TRBV5-4 and TRBJ1-1, is as follows: ETGVTQSPTHLIKTRGQQVTLRCSSQSGHNTVSWYQQALGQGPQFIFQYYREEENGRGNFPPRFSGLQFPNYSSELNVNALELDDSALYLCASSLDQGAGEAFFGQGTRLTVV.

This clonotype was observed many times. V usage is TRBV12-3 or TRBV12-4 and J usage is TRBJ2-2; 7 bases are shared with TRBD1. This CDR3 is 18 amino acids long. J was trimmed by 3 bases and V by 4 bases; bases with no gene match: 14. The CDR3 DNA reads as TGTGCCAGCAGTTCCGGGACAGCGAGCGTGCAGGACACCGGGGAGCTGTTTTTT. Amino acid sequence: CASSSGTASVQDTGELFF.

This clonotype was seen repeatedly, ten times or more. The CDR3 reads CASSKPGRYSYEQYF. The CDR3 DNA reads as TGTGCCAGCAGCAAACCGGGACGGTACTCCTACGAGCAGTACTTC. The chain carries TRBV27 and TRBJ2-7, with D perhaps given as TRBD1 or TRBD2 (5 bases each). V lost 6 bases to trimming and J lost 0 bases, with 15 bases between them. Germline V CDR1 and CDR2: MNHEY, SMNVEV (reference sequence). This CDR3 has 15 residues.

This clonotype was counted at least ten times. This CDR3 reads CASSSRQGYQPQHF. The CDR3 DNA is TGTGCCAGCAGCTCTCGACAGGGTTATCAGCCCCAGCATTTT. The rearrangement uses TRBV7-2 and TRBJ1-5; 7 bases are a match to TRBD1. The CDR3 covers 14 residues. V lost 4 bases to trimming and J lost 5 bases; unmatched junction nucleotides: 5. Looked up from germline, CDR1 is SGHTA and CDR2 is FQGNSA.

This clonotype was detected only once. The chain has TRBV9 and TRBJ1-2, with D possibly being TRBD1 (5 bases). Deletions cut 4 bases from V and 8 bases from J, with 21 bases between. Germline CDR1 reads SGDLS; CDR2 reads YYNGEE. The CDR3 length is 15 residues. The CDR3 is CASSPSPLKGTGYTF. The DNA of the CDR3 is TGTGCCAGCAGCCCCAGCCCCTTGAAGGGGACGGGCTACACCTTC. Filled out from reference TRBV9 and TRBJ1-2, the complete variable domain reads DSGVTQTPKHLITATGQRVTLRCSPRSGDLSVYWYQQSLDQGLQFLIQYYNGEERAKGNILERFSAQQFPDLHSELNLSSLELGDSALYFCASSPSPLKGTGYTFGSGTRLTVV.

This chain links TRBV15 with TRBJ1-1, with D tentatively TRBD1 (6 bases). The CDR3 extends over 13 amino acids. CDR1 is LNHNV, CDR2 YYDKDF, per germline (reference sequence). Trimming removed 3 bases from V and 8 bases from J, with 13 bases in between. The CDR3 loop is CATSSQLTGEAFF. In DNA form, the CDR3 reads TGTGCCACCAGCAGCCAATTGACAGGCGAAGCTTTCTTT.

This clonotype occurred many times. The chain is built from TRBV30 and TRBJ2-7; unclear D gene. Germline V CDR1 and CDR2: GTSNPN, SVGIG (reference sequence). The length of the CDR3 is 14 residues. Trimming removed 2 bases from V and 1 base from J, with 12 bases in between. The chain's CDR3 is CAWSSYISSYEQYF. CDR3 DNA: TGTGCCTGGAGTTCGTATATCAGTTCCTACGAGCAGTACTTC.

The J gene is TRBJ1-6, the V gene TRBV25-1, with 8 positions matching TRBD1. The CDR3 contains 14 residues. CDR1 MGHDK and CDR2 SYGVNS come from the germline V gene. The V and J ends lost 3 bases and 8 bases, in that order; junction bases with no gene match: 3. In DNA, the CDR3 is TGTGCCAGCAGTGAGGGACAGGCTCATTCACCCCTCCACTTT. Its protein product is CASSEGQAHSPLHF.

The table lists this clonotype with a few counts. The J gene is TRBJ1-2, the V gene TRBV6-2 or TRBV6-3; no clear D gene. In germline, CDR1 is MNHEY, CDR2 SVGEGT. CDR3 length: 13 residues. Trimming took off 2 bases at V and 4 bases at J, with 8 bases between the two ends. The CDR3 DNA reads TGTGCCAGCAGTTACGGGTCAAGCTATGGCTACACCTTC. Its translation is CASSYGSSYGYTF.

Written as DNA, the CDR3 is TGTGCCAGCACCCAATGGCAGGGGGGAAACACCATATATTTT. The encoded protein is CASTQWQGGNTIYF. V usage is TRBV6-1 and J usage is TRBJ1-3, with D maybe TRBD1 (6 bases). This CDR3 region has 14 residues. Germline CDR1 MNHNS, CDR2 SASEGT. Between the trimmed V and J ends, which lost 7 bases and 4 bases, there was a span of 14 bases.

Relative to its sample, this clonotype is medium-sized. This sequence joins TRBV19 and TRBJ1-1; D is unclear. Germline V gene data show CDR1 as LNHDA and CDR2 as SQIVND (reference sequence). Trimming shortened V by 3 bases and J by 4 bases, and 12 bases separated the two germline ends. The CDR3 is 14 residues long. CDR3 DNA: TGTGCCAGTAGTATTCCGGAGGGAATCACTGAAGCTTTCTTT. Protein product: CASSIPEGITEAFF.

V usage is TRBV28 and J usage is TRBJ1-5, with D possibly being TRBD1 (5 bases). CDR3 size: 11 residues. CDR1 MDHEN and CDR2 SYDVKM come from the germline V gene. With 8 bases removed from V and 4 bases from J, the gap between germline ends came to 6 bases. CDR3 sequence reads: CASGGNQPQHF. The CDR3 DNA follows: TGTGCCAGCGGGGGGAATCAGCCCCAGCATTTT.

The chain combines TRBV5-6 with TRBJ2-1, with D tentatively TRBD2 (5 bases). The length of the CDR3 is 15 residues. V lost 0 bases, J lost 4 bases, and 11 bases lay in between. Germline V gives CDR1 SGHDT, CDR2 YYEEEE. CDR3 amino acids: CASSLALAVYNEQFF. In DNA, the CDR3 is TGTGCCAGCAGCTTGGCCCTAGCCGTTTACAATGAGCAGTTCTTC. Supplemented by reference TRBV5-6 and TRBJ2-1, the full variable domain reads DAGVTQSPTHLIKTRGQQVTLRCSPKSGHDTVSWYQQALGQGPQFIFQYYEEEERQRGNFPDRFSGHQFPNYSSELNVNALLLGDSALYLCASSLALAVYNEQFFGPGTRLTVL.

This clonotype has ten or more counts. V usage is TRBV12-3 or TRBV12-4 and J usage is TRBJ1-2; TRBD1 agrees at 11 bases. The CDR3 is 14 residues long. Trimming cost V 6 bases and J 7 bases; bases outside gene matches: 7. This CDR3 is CASSRDRGKSGYTF. The CDR3 DNA reads as TGTGCCAGCAGCCGGGACAGGGGGAAGAGTGGCTACACCTTC.

By sample share, this clonotype is medium-sized. The chain has TRBV18 and TRBJ1-1, with 7 nucleotides matching TRBD1. J was trimmed by 6 bases and V by 3 bases; bases with no gene match: 7. The CDR3 extends over 14 amino acids. Looked up from germline, CDR1 is KGHSH and CDR2 is LQKENI. The CDR3 loop reads CASSPGQRGAEAFF. The CDR3 bases are TGTGCCAGCTCACCGGGACAGAGAGGGGCTGAAGCTTTCTTT.

This clonotype counts as medium-sized. The rearrangement uses TRBV18 and TRBJ1-4; no reliable D call. This CDR3 has 18 residues. Germline values: CDR1 KGHSH, CDR2 LQKENI. Trimming cost V 2 bases and J 8 bases, with 24 bases left between them. The CDR3 region has the DNA TGTGCCAGCTCACCATCAATAGGCCTAAACCGGGGAACGGAAAAACTGTTTTTT. The encoded protein is CASSPSIGLNRGTEKLFF.

This clonotype was seen more than once but under ten times. The rearrangement links TRBV12-3 or TRBV12-4 to TRBJ2-5; 7 nucleotides line up with TRBD1. The CDR3 has 14 amino acids. Losses at the gene ends were 6 bases for V and 2 bases for J; bases not matched to a gene: 6. For the CDR3, the DNA is TGTGCCAGCAGAAGCGGACAGGCTCAAGAGACCCAGTACTTC. This encodes CASRSGQAQETQYF.

The V gene is TRBV10-3, the J gene TRBJ1-2; D is possibly TRBD1 (6 bases). Trimming cost V 10 bases and J 3 bases, with 12 bases left between them. In germline, CDR1 is ENHRY, CDR2 SYGVKD. The CDR3 runs to 12 residues. The CDR3 loop is CATRAGDYGYTF. The CDR3 coding sequence is TGTGCCACCCGTGCAGGGGACTATGGCTACACCTTC.

This clonotype counts as medium-sized (0.01 to 0.1%). The chain has TRBV7-9 and TRBJ2-1; 15 bases are shared with TRBD2. Trimming removed 3 bases from V and 3 bases from J; junction bases left unmatched: 0. Per germline, CDR1 SEHNR and CDR2 FQNEAQ (reference sequence). The CDR3 is 16 residues long. This CDR3 is CASSLGLAGGYNEQFF. The CDR3 region has the DNA TGTGCCAGCAGCTTGGGACTAGCGGGGGGCTACAATGAGCAGTTCTTC. Using reference TRBV7-9 and TRBJ2-1 for the parts outside the CDR3, the full variable domain is DTGVSQNPRHKITKRGQNVTFRCDPISEHNRLYWYRQTLGQGPEFLTYFQNEAQLEKSRLLSDRFSAERPKGSFSTLEIQRTEQGDSAMYLCASSLGLAGGYNEQFFGPGTRLTVL.

Within the sample, this clonotype is medium-sized. The CDR3 sequence is CASSGAENEQFF. DNA for the CDR3: TGTGCCAGCTCAGGCGCTGAGAATGAGCAGTTCTTC. The rearrangement links TRBV18 to TRBJ2-1, with no clear D. From germline, CDR1 is KGHSH and CDR2 LQKENI. The ends were cut back, 5 bases at V and 7 bases at J, with 9 bases in the middle. The CDR3 is made up of 12 amino acids.

The V call is TRBV13, the J call TRBJ2-1, with 11 bases lining up with TRBD2. This CDR3 contains 16 residues. The junction had 9 bases not matched to a gene; V was cut back by 3 bases and J by 8 bases. CDR1 is PRHDT, CDR2 FYEKMQ, per germline (reference sequence). As DNA, the CDR3 is TGTGCCAGCAGCTTTGATACCCTAGCGGGGGGACATGAGCAGTTCTTC. Residues: CASSFDTLAGGHEQFF.

By its share, this clonotype is medium-sized. CDR3 DNA: TGTGCCAGTAGTATACCGGGGACTGAGAACACTGAAGCTTTCTTT. Its protein product is CASSIPGTENTEAFF. The genes are TRBV19 and TRBJ1-1, with a weak D call TRBD1 (5 bases). CDR1 is LNHDA, CDR2 SQIVND, per germline (reference sequence). Deletions cut 2 bases from V and 1 base from J, with 11 bases between. This CDR3 comprises 15 residues.

This clonotype counts as medium-sized. This chain uses TRBV11-3 with TRBJ1-1; D not certain. The CDR3 extends over 13 amino acids. The germline CDR1 and CDR2 sequences are SGHNT and YENEEA. Trimming removed 6 bases at V and 3 bases at J, with 11 bases between. The CDR3 here is CASSFQRDTEAFF. In nucleotides, the CDR3 is TGTGCCAGCAGTTTTCAAAGGGACACTGAAGCTTTCTTT.

This clonotype is medium-sized (0.01 to 0.1%). The chain employs TRBV18 and TRBJ1-2; D unclear. CDR1 and CDR2 (germline): KGHSH, LQKENI. Trimming removed 2 bases from V and 7 bases from J, with 5 bases in between. The length of the CDR3 is 11 residues. CDR3 bases: TGTGCCAGCTCACCAGGGTTTGGCTACACCTTC. It is translated as CASSPGFGYTF.

The rearrangement joins TRBV20-1 to TRBJ1-1; D perhaps matches TRBD1 (5 bases). The CDR3 covers 17 residues. Trimming pared 1 base from V and 4 bases from J, leaving 22 bases between. Germline CDR1 is DFQATT and CDR2 is SNEGSKA (reference sequence). CDR3 nucleotide sequence: TGCAGTGCTAGAGTCGGGGGAGGAGTGGACGTTGGCACTGAAGCTTTCTTT. This sequence encodes CSARVGGGVDVGTEAFF.